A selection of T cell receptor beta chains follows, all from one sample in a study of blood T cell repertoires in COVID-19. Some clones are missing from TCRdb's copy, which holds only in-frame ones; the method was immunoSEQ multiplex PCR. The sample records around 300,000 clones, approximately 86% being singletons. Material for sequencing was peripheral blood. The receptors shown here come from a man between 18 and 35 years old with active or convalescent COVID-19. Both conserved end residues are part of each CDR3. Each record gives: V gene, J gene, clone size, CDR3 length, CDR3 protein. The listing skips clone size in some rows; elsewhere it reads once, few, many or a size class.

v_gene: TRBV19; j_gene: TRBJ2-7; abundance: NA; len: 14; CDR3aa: CASSIGTNTYEQYF
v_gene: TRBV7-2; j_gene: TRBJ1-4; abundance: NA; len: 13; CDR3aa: CASSPYHREKLFF
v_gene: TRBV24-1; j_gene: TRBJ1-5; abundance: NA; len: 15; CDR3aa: CATSDLRASNQPQHF
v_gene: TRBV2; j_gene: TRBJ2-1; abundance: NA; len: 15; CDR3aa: CASRKLAGGPGEQFF
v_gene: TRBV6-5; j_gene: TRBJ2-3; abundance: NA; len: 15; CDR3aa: CASTPGLAGSDTQYF
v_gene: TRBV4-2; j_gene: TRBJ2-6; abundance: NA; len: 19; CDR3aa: CASSQRQGALNAGANVLTF
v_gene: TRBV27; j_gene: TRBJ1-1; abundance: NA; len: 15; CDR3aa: CASSLGQEGGTEAFF
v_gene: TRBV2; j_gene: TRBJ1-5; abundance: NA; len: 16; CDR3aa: CASSDSSGYSNQPQHF
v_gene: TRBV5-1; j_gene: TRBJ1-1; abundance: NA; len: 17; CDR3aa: CASSPLYRDRVTPEAFF
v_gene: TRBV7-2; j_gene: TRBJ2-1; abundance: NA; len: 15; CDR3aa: CASSLVTGGLNEQFF
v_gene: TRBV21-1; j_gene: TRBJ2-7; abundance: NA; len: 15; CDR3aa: CASSKVGTGLDEQYF
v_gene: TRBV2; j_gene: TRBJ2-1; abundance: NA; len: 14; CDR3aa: CASSESGRYNEQFF
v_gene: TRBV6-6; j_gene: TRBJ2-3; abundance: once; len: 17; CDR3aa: CASSHTAGAISTDTQYF
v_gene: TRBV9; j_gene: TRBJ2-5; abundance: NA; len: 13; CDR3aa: CASSDYRGETQYF
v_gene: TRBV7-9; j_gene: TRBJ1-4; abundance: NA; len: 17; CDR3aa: CASSQTGGSLYNEKLFF
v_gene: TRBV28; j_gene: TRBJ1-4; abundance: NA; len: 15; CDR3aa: CASSLGQVVVEKLFF
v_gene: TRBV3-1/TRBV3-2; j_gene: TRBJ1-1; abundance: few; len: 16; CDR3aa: CASSQDSWSRSRVAFF
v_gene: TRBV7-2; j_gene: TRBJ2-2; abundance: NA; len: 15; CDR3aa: CASRPGTVNTGELFF
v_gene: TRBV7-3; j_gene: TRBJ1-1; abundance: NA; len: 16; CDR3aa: CASSLTPGQGLTEAFF
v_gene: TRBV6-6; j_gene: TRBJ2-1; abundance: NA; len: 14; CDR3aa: CASGSQGPYNEQFF
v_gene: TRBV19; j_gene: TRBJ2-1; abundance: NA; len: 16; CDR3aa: CASSLDSSGGANEQFF
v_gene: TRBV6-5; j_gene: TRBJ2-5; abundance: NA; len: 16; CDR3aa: CASSSTWRGAGETQYF